The following is a TCR beta chain sequence with its context. Its antigen is not known. The method was immunoSEQ multiplex PCR; TCRdb's version includes in-frame clones alone and lacks a portion of them. The repertoire includes about 120,000 clones, 80% to 90% of them detected once, and approximately 3.1% sits in the top ten. Germline CDR1 reads LGHDT; CDR2 reads YNNKEL (reference sequence). Trimming cost V 9 bases and J 1 base, with 13 bases left between them. This CDR3 region has 14 residues. The sample is drawn from a study of T cell responses to AZD1222 COVID-19 vaccine. Findings of the study overall: Spike-wide coverage was observed for vaccine-associated CD4 TCRs, with dominant responses at 160-218 and 743-854. Regions left unmutated in variants are reportedly the target of nearly half of spike-specific TCRs. Only after the peak T cell response were repertoires sampled. White British ancestry dominated among donors, who included more females, and clonal diversity was possibly underestimated.

The material sequenced was peripheral blood, taken on day 0 of AZD1222 vaccination. The receptor comes from an adult in good health. The V call is TRBV3-1 (or the pseudogene TRBV3-2), the J call TRBJ1-5; weak D call: TRBD1 (6 bases). The CDR3 nucleotides read TGTGCCAGTGCTCTAGGGGGGAGCAATCAGCCCCAGCATTTT. Amino acid sequence: CASALGGSNQPQHF.